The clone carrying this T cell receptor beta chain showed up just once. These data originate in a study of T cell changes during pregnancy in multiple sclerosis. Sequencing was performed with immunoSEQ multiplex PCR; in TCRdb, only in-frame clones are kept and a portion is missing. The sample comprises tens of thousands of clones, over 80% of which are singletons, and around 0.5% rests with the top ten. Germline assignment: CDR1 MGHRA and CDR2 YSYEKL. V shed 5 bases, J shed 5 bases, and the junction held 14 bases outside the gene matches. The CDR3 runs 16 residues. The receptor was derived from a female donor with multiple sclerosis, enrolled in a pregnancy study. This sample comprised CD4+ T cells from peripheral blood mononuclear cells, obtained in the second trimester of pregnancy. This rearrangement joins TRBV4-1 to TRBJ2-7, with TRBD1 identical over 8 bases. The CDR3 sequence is CASSSQVRTGFNEQYF. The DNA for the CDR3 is TGCGCCAGCAGCTCTCAAGTCAGGACAGGGTTCAACGAGCAGTACTTC.